This T cell receptor (beta chain) was recovered during a study of response to subunit inactivated influenza vaccine (dated by TCRdb to the late 2010s). The study in broad terms: Deep quantitative T cell receptor repertoire profiling was used in the study to track responses to a trivalent subunit inactivated influenza vaccine.

Results and caveats for the whole study, not just this receptor: It was suggested by the authors that each seasonal influenza vaccination may recruit only a limited number of new T cells.

The library was made by RT-PCR. The sample was run on an Illumina HiSeq 2500. TCRdb reworked the public reads: Q25 trimming with fastp, MiXCR clone assembly, productive beta chains retained. Each entry merges the rows of one CDR3 protein and shows their most common DNA and genes. In this sample the table shows roughly 520,000 distinct CDR3 sequences, less than 30% of which occur a single time. The ten top clones hold approximately 2% of the sample. About this clonotype itself: Its target antigen remains unknown. Base qualities are not at hand, and no much larger clone is one base apart.

The TCR sequence derives from a man aged 50 to 59 who received an inactivated influenza vaccine. Donor details come from another sample of the same person, matched by shared clones. The sequences come from CD4+ T cells sorted from PBMCs, collected about 5 days after vaccination.

The nucleotide sequence reads TGTGCCACCAGTGAGGGACTAGCGGGGGGGACAGATACGCAGTATTTT. Its protein is CATSEGLAGGTDTQYF. This receptor chain uses TRBV24-1 and TRBJ2-3; the junction holds 16 bases that match TRBD2. After removal of 4 bases from V and 3 bases from J, the junction retains 0 bases not matched to a gene. In the germline V gene, CDR1 corresponds to KGHDR and CDR2 to SFDVKD. Taken from cysteine to phenylalanine, the CDR3 has 16 residues. Only CDR3 DNA is held: 48 bases, read in frame from base 1.